Sequencing of this TCR beta chain was carried out in a study of shared clonotypes between healthy human individuals. Data came from immunoSEQ multiplex PCR; TCRdb stores just in-frame clones and leaves some out. The data hold some 1.5 million clones, with 95% to 97% observed a single time. Study results and caveats: Genetic and exposure-history diversity was limited by the few donors. Naive CD4 clonotypes were shared across a handful of donors at roughly 5%. Unshared clonotypes carried lower generation probabilities than those common to all four donors.

The CDR3 has 13 amino acids. V dropped 8 bases and J dropped 0 bases, with 10 bases sitting between them. CDR1 and CDR2 from the germline V gene are SGHTA and FQGNSA. Donors had no recently reported acute infections or vaccinations and were HIV-negative. Comments on this clone: Its antigen is unknown.

This sequence was found in a man aged 30 to 45 in good health. Sequencing was performed on naive CD4+ T cells sorted from blood. Subset of the sample: CD45RA+ positively selected. V gene TRBV7-2 combines with J gene TRBJ1-2, with D uncertain. Here the CDR3 DNA reads TGTGCCAGCGGAAACAGCCCTAACTATGGCTACACCTTC. It specifies CASGNSPNYGYTF.